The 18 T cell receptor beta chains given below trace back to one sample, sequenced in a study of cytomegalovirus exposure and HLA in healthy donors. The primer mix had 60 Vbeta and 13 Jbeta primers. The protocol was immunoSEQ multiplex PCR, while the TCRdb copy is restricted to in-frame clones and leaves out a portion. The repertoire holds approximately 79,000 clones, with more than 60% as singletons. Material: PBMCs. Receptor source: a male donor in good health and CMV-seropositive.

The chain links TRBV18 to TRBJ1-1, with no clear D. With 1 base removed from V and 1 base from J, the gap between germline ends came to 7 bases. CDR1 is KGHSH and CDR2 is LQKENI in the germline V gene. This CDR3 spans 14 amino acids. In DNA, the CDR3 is TGTGCCAGCTCACCACGTGAGGGGAACACTGAAGCTTTCTTT. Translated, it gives CASSPREGNTEAFF.

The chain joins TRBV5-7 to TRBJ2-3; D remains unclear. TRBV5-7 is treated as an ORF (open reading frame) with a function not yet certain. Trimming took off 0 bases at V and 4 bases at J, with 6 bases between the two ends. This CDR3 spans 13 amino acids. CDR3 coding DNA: TGTGCCAGCAGCTTGGCCCTAGCAGATACGCAGTATTTT. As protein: CASSLALADTQYF.

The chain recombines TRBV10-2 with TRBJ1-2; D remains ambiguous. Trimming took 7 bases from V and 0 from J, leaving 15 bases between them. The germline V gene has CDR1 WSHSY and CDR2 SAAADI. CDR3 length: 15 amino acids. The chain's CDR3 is CASIGMRDSNYGYTF. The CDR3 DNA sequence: TGCGCCAGCATCGGCATGAGGGATTCTAACTATGGCTACACCTTC.

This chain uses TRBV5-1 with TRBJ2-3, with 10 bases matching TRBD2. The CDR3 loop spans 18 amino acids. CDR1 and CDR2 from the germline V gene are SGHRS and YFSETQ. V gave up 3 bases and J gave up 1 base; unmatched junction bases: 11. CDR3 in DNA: TGCGCCAGCAGCTCACTAGCGGGAACAACATCTGGCACAGATACGCAGTATTTT. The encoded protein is CASSSLAGTTSGTDTQYF.

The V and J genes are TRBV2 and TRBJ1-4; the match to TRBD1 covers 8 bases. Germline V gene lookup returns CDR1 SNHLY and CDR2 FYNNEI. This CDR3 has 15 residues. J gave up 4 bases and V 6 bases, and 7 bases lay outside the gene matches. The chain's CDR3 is CASRARQGNNEKLFF. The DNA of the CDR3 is TGTGCCAGCAGAGCCCGACAGGGGAATAATGAAAAACTGTTTTTT. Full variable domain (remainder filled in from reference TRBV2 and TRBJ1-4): EPEVTQTPSHQVTQMGQEVILRCVPISNHLYFYWYRQILGQKVEFLVSFYNNEISEKSEIFDDQFSVERPDGSNFTLKIRSTKLEDSAMYFCASRARQGNNEKLFFGSGTQLSVL.

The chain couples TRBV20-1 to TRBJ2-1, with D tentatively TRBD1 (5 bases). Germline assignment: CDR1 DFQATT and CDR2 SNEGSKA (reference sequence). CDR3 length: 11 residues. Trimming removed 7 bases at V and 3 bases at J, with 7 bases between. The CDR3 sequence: CSEGNYNEQFF. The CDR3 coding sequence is TGCAGTGAGGGGAACTACAATGAGCAGTTCTTC.

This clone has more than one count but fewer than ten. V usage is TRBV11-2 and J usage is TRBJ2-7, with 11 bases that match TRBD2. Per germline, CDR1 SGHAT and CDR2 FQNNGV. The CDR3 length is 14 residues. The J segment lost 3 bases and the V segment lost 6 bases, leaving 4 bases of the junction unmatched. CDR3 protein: CASRKLAGGYEQYF. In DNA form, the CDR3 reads TGTGCCAGCAGGAAGCTAGCGGGAGGCTACGAGCAGTACTTC.

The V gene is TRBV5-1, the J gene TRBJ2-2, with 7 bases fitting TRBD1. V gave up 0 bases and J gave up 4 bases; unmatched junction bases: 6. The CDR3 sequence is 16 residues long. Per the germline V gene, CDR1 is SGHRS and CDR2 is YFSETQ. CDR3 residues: CASSLGTGPGTGELFF. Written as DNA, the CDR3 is TGCGCCAGCAGCTTGGGGACAGGTCCAGGCACCGGGGAGCTGTTTTTT. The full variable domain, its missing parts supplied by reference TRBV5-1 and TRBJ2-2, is KAGVTQTPRYLIKTRGQQVTLSCSPISGHRSVSWYQQTPGQGLQFLFEYFSETQRNKGNFPGRFSGRQFSNSRSEMNVSTLELGDSALYLCASSLGTGPGTGELFFGEGSRLTVL.

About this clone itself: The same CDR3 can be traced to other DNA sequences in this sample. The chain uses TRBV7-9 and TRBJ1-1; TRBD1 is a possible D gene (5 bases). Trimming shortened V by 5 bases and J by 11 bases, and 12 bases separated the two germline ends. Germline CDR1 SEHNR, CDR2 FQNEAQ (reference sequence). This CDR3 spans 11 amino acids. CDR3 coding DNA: TGTGCCAGCAGCCTAACGGGGGAGGCTTTCTTT. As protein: CASSLTGEAFF. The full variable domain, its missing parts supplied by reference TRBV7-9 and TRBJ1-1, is DTGVSQNPRHKITKRGQNVTFRCDPISEHNRLYWYRQTLGQGPEFLTYFQNEAQLEKSRLLSDRFSAERPKGSFSTLEIQRTEQGDSAMYLCASSLTGEAFFGQGTRLTVV.

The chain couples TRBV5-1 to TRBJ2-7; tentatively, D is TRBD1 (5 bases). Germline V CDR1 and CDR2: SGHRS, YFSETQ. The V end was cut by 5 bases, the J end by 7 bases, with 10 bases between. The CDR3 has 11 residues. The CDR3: CASRQDWEQYF. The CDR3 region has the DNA TGCGCCAGCAGACAGGATTGGGAGCAGTACTTC.

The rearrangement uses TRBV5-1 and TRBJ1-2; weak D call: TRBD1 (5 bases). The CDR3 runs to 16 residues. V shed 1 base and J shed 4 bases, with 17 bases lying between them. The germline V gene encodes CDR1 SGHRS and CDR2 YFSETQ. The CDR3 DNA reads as TGCGCCAGCAGCTTGTTGGGGCAGGGCCTGGGCTATGGCTACACCTTC. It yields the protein CASSLLGQGLGYGYTF.

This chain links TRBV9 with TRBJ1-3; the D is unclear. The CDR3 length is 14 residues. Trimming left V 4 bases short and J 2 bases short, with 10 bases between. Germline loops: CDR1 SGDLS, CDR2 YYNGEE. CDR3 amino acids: CASSQRVAGNTIYF. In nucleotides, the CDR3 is TGTGCCAGCAGCCAGAGGGTAGCTGGAAACACCATATATTTT.

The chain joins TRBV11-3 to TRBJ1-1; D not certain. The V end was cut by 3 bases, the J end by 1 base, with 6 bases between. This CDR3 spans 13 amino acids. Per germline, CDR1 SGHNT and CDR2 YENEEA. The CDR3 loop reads CASSLEGNTEAFF. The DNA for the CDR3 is TGTGCCAGCAGCTTGGAGGGGAACACTGAAGCTTTCTTT.

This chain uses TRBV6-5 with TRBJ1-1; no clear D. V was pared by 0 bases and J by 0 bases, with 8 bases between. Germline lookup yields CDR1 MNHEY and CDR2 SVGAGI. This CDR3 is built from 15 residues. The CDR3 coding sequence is TGTGCCAGCAGTTACTCAGAGAGGATGAACACTGAAGCTTTCTTT. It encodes CASSYSERMNTEAFF.

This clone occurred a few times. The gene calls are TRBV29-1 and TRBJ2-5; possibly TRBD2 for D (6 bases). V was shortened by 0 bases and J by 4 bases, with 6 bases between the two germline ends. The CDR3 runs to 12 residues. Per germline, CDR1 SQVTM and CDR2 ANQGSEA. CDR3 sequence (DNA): TGCAGCGTTGAAGAGGGGGGAGAGACCCAGTACTTC. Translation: CSVEEGGETQYF.

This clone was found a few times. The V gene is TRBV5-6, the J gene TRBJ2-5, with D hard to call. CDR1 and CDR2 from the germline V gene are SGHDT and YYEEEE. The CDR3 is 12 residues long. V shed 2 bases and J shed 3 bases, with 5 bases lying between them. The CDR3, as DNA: TGTGCCAGCAGCTTTATTGAAGAGACCCAGTACTTC. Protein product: CASSFIEETQYF.

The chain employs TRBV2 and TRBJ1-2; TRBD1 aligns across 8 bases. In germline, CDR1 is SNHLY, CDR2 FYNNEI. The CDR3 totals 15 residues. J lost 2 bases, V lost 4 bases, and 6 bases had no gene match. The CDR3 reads CASSASWTGNYGYTF. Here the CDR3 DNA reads TGTGCCAGCAGTGCCTCATGGACAGGGAACTATGGCTACACCTTC. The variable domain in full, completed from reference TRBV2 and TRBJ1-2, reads EPEVTQTPSHQVTQMGQEVILRCVPISNHLYFYWYRQILGQKVEFLVSFYNNEISEKSEIFDDQFSVERPDGSNFTLKIRSTKLEDSAMYFCASSASWTGNYGYTFGSGTRLTVV.

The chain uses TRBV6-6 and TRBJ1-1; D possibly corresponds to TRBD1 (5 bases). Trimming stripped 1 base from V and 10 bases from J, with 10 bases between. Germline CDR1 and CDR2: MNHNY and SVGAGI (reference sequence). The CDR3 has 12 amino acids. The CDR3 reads CASSYLAGLAFF. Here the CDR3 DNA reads TGTGCCAGCAGTTACTTGGCAGGGCTAGCTTTCTTT.